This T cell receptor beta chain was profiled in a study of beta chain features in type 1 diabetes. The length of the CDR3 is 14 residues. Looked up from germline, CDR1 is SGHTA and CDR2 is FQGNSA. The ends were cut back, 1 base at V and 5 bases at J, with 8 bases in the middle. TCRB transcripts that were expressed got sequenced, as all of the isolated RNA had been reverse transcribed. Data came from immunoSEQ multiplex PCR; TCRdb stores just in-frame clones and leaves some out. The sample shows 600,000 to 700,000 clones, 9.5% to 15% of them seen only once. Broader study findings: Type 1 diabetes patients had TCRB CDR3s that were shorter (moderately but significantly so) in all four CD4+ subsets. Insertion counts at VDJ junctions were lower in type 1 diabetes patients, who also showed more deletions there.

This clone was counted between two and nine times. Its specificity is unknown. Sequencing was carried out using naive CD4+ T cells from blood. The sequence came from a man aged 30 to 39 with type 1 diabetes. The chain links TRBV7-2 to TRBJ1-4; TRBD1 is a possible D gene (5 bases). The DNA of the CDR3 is TGTGCCAGCAGCTTAGGACAGCGGAATGAAAAACTGTTTTTT. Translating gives CASSLGQRNEKLFF.